The clone carrying this T cell receptor (beta chain) was recorded a few times. Antigen unknown. This sample was included in a study of T cells in Graves' hyperthyroidism and ophthalmopathy. Study-wide results and caveats: Blood also contained most expanded thyroid clonotypes above 0.001.

The investigators amplified TCR beta CDR3 regions from RNA transcripts. Using the HTBI primer set, a first-round RT-PCR was run on the TCR CDR3. Via MiXCR, TCRdb re-called the multiplex PCR reads, giving one row per CDR3 protein. The sample records approximately 430,000 distinct CDR3 sequences, 15% to 17% being singletons. Those patients with uncontrolled infection, other autoimmune disease, pregnancy or lactation were excluded. The diagnoses drew upon clinical symptoms, serum thyroxine and TRAb, thyroid ultrasound and orbital computed tomography. PBMCs came from about 10 ml fresh peripheral blood. The CDR3 extends over 13 amino acids. V dropped 11 bases and J dropped 4 bases, with 17 bases sitting between them. Germline assignment: CDR1 LNHDA and CDR2 SQIVND (reference sequence).

The receptor was derived from a woman under 30 with Graves' hyperthyroidism. The sequenced material came from blood. The genes are TRBV19 and TRBJ1-1; D call uncertain. The CDR3 DNA follows: TGTGCCGTAGGGCCCACCTGGGGCACTGAAGCTTTCTTT. It translates to CAVGPTWGTEAFF.